Reported below is one T cell receptor beta chain. This sample is drawn from a study of cytomegalovirus exposure and HLA in healthy donors. In the study overall: In an earlier analysis, 90 million to 130 million unique TCR beta sequences were found from 150 million to 200 million T cells.

It was with 60 Vbeta and 13 Jbeta primers that the PCR ran. Method: immunoSEQ multiplex PCR; TCRdb's copy keeps in-frame clones and lacks some. The table has fewer than 110,000 clones, around 73% seen once. The CDR3 has 15 amino acids. V was clipped by 4 bases and J by 1 base; unmatched bases: 6. Germline V gene sequence: CDR1 SGHRS, CDR2 YFSETQ. At sampling all donors were nominally healthy, likely with unrecorded immune exposures. The clonotype comes from a man aged 30 to 39 in good health and CMV-seronegative. The chain employs TRBV5-1 and TRBJ2-5; 8 bases line up with TRBD1. Sample: PBMCs. The CDR3 nucleotides read TGCGCCAGCAGCCAGGGGGACAGGAGCCAAGAGACCCAGTACTTC. Encoded protein: CASSQGDRSQETQYF.